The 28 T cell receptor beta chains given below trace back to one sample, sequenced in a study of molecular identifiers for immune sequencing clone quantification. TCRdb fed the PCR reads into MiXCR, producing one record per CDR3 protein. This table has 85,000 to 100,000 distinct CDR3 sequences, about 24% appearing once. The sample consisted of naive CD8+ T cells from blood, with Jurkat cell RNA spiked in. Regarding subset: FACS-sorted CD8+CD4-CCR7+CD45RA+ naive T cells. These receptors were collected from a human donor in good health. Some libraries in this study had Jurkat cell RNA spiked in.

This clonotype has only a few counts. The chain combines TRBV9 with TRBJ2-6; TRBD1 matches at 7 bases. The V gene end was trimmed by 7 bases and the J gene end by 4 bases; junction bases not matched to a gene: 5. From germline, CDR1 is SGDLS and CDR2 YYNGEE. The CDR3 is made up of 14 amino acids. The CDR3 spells CASEQGSGANVLTF. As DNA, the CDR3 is TGTGCCAGCGAACAGGGGAGCGGGGCCAACGTCCTGACTTTC.

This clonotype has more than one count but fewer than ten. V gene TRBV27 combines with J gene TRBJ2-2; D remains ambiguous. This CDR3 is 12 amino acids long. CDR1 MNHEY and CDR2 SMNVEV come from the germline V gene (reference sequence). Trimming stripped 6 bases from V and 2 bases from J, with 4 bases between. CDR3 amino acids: CASRTNTGELFF. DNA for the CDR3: TGTGCCAGCAGGACCAACACCGGGGAGCTGTTTTTT.

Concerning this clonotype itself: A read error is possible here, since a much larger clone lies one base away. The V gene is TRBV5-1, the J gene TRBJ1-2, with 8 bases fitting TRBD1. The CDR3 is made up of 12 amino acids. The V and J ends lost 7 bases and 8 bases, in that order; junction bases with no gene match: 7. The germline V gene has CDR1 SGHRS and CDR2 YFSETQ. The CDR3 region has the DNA TGCGCCAGCGGATGGAGGGACAGGGGCTACACCTTC. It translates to CASGWRDRGYTF. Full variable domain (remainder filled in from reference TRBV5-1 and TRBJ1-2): KAGVTQTPRYLIKTRGQQVTLSCSPISGHRSVSWYQQTPGQGLQFLFEYFSETQRNKGNFPGRFSGRQFSNSRSEMNVSTLELGDSALYLCASGWRDRGYTFGSGTRLTVV.

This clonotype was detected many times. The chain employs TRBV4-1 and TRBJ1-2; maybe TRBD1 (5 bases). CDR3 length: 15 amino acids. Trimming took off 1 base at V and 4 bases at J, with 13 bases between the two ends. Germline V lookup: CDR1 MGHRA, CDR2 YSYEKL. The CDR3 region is CASSQGPGNLYGYTF. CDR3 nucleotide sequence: TGCGCCAGCAGCCAAGGTCCAGGGAACCTCTATGGCTACACCTTC.

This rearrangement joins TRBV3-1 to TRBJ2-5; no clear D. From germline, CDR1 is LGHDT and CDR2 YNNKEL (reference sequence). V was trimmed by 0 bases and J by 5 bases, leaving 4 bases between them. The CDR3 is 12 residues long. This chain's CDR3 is CASSQEDETQYF. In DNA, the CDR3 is TGTGCCAGCAGCCAAGAGGATGAGACCCAGTACTTC.

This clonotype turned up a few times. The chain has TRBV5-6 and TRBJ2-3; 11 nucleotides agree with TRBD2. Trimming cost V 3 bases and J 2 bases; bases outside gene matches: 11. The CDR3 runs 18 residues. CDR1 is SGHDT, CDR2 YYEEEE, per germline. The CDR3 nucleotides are TGTGCCAGCAGCTGCATGAATCTAGCGGGAGGTGACACAGATACGCAGTATTTT. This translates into CASSCMNLAGGDTDTQYF.

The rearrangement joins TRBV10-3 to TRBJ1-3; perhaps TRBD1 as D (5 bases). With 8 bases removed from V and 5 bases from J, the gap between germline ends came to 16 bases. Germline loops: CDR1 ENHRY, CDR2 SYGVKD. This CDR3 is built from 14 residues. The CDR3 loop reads CAICPRVNRNTIYF. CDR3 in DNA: TGTGCCATCTGTCCCAGGGTGAACAGAAACACCATATATTTT.

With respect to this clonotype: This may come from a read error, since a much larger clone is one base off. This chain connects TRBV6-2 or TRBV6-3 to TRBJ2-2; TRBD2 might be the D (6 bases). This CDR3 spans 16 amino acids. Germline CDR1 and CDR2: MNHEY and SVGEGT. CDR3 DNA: TGTGCCAGCAGTACCCTGACAGTAAGGAACACCGGGGGGCTGTTTTTT. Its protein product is CASSTLTVRNTGGLFF.

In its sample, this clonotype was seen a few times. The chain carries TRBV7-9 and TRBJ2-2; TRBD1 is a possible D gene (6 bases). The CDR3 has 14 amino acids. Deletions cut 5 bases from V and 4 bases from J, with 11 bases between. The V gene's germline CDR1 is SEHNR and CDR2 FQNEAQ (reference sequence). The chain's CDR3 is CASSTGHTTGELFF. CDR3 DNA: TGTGCCAGCAGCACGGGACATACCACCGGGGAGCTGTTTTTT.

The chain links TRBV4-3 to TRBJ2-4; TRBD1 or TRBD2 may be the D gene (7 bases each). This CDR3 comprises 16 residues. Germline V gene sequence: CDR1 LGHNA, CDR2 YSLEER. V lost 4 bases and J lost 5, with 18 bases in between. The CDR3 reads CASSLKGGGFENIQYF. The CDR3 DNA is TGCGCCAGCAGCCTAAAGGGAGGGGGCTTTGAAAACATTCAGTACTTC.

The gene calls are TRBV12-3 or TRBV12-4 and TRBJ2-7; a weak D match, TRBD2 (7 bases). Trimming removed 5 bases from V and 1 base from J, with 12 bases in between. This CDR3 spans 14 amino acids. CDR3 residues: CASSTGRASYEQYF. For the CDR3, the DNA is TGTGCCAGCAGTACAGGGAGGGCTTCCTACGAGCAGTACTTC.

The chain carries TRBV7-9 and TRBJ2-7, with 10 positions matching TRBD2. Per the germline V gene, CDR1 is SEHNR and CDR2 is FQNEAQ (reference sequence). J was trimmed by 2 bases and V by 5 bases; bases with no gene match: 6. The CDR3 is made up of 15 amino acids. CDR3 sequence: CASSPPGLATYEQYF. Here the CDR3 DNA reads TGTGCCAGCAGCCCCCCGGGACTAGCGACCTACGAGCAGTACTTC.

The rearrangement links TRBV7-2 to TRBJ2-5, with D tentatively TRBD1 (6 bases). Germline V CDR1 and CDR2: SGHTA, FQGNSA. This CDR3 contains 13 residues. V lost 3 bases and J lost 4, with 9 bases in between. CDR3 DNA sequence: TGTGCCAGCAGCTTGGGGGCGGTAGAGACCCAGTACTTC. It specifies CASSLGAVETQYF.

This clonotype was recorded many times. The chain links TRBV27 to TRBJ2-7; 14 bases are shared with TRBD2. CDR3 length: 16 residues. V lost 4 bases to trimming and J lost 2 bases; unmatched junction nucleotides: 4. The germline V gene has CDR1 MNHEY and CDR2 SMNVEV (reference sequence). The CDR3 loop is CASSSTTSGGAYEQYF. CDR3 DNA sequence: TGTGCCAGCAGTTCGACGACTAGCGGGGGGGCCTACGAGCAGTACTTC.

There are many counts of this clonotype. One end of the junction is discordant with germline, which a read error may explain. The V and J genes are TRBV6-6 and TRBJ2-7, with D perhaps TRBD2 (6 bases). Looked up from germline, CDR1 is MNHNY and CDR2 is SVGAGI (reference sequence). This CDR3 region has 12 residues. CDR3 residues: CASSWDFYELYF. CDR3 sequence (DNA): TGTGCCAGCAGTTGGGACTTCTACGAGCTGTACTTC.

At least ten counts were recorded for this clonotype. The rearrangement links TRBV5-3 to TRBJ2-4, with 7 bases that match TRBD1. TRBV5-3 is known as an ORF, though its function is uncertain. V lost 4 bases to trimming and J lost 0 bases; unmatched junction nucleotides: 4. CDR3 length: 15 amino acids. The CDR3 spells CARSRGQLAKNIQYF. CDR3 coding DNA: TGTGCCAGAAGCAGGGGACAGCTAGCCAAAAACATTCAGTACTTC.

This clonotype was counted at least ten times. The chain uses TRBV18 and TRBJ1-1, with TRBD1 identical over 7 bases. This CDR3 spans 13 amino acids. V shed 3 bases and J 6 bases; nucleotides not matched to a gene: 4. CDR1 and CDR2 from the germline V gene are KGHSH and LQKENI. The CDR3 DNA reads TGTGCCAGCTCACCGACAGGGAAGGCTGAAGCTTTCTTT. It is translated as CASSPTGKAEAFF.

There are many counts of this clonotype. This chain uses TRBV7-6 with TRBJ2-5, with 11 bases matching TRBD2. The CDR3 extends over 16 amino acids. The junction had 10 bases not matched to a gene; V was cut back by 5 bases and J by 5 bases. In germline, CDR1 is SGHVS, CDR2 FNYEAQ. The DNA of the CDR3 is TGTGCCAGCAGCCCCTACCTAGCGGGGGGAGGGGAGACCCAGTACTTC. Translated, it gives CASSPYLAGGGETQYF.

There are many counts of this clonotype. CDR3: CASGFTDTQYF. CDR3 nucleotides: TGTGCCAGCGGTTTCACAGATACGCAGTATTTT. The chain has TRBV7-2 and TRBJ2-3; no clear D gene. CDR1 SGHTA and CDR2 FQGNSA come from the germline V gene. The ends were cut back, 8 bases at V and 2 bases at J, with 5 bases in the middle. The CDR3 spans 11 residues.

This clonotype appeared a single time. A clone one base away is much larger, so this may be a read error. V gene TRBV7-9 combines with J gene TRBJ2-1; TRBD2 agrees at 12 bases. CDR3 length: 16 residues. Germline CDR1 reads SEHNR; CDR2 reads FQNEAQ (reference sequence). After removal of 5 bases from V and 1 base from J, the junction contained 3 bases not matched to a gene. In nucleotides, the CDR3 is TGTGCCAGCAGCGGACTAGCGGGGTCTTCCTACAATGAGCAGTTCTTC. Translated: CASSGLAGSSYNEQFF.

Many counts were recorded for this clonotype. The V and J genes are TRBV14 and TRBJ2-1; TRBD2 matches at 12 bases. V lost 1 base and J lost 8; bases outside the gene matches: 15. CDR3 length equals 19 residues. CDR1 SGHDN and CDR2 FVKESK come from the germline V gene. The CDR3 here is CASSQVGGHTSGRSHEQFF. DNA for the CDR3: TGTGCCAGCAGCCAAGTCGGGGGACATACTAGCGGGAGGAGTCATGAGCAGTTCTTC.

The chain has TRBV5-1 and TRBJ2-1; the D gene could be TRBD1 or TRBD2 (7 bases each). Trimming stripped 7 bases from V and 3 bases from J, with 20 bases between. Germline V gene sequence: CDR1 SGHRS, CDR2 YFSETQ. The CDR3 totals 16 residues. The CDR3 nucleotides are TGCGCCAGCCGACCCTGGGCAGGGGGGGACTACAATGAGCAGTTCTTC. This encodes CASRPWAGGDYNEQFF. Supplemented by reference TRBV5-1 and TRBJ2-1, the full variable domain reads KAGVTQTPRYLIKTRGQQVTLSCSPISGHRSVSWYQQTPGQGLQFLFEYFSETQRNKGNFPGRFSGRQFSNSRSEMNVSTLELGDSALYLCASRPWAGGDYNEQFFGPGTRLTVL.

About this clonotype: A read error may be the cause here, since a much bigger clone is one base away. The CDR3 here is CASSTTPLALDTGELFF. The CDR3 DNA reads TGTGCCAGCAGCACAACGCCACTAGCGCTCGACACCGGGGAGCTGTTTTTT. The chain couples TRBV9 to TRBJ2-2; TRBD2 matches at 7 bases. V was pared by 4 bases and J by 3 bases, with 12 bases of the junction left unmatched. The CDR3 runs to 17 residues. CDR1 and CDR2 from the germline V gene are SGDLS and YYNGEE.

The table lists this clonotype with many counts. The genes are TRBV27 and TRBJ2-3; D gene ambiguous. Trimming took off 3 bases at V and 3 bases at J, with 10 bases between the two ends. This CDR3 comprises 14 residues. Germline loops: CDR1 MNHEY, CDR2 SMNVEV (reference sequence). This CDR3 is CASSLPGPTDTQYF. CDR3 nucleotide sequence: TGTGCCAGCAGTTTGCCAGGTCCGACAGATACGCAGTATTTT.

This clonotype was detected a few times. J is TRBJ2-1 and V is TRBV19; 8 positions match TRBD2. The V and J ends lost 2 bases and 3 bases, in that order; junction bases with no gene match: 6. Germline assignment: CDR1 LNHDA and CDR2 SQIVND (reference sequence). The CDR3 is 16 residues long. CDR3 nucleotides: TGTGCCAGTAGTATATCCAGCGGGGGCCTCTACAATGAGCAGTTCTTC. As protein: CASSISSGGLYNEQFF.

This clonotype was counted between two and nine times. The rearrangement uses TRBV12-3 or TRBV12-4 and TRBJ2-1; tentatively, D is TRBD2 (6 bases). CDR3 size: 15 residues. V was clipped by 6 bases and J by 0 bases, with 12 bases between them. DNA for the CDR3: TGTGCCAGCAGCCCGGGGGAGAGCTCCTACAATGAGCAGTTCTTC. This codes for CASSPGESSYNEQFF.

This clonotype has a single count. CDR3 sequence reads: CASSDGSGGGGVYNEQFF. For the CDR3, the DNA is TGTGCCAGCAGTGACGGAAGCGGAGGAGGGGGTGTCTACAATGAGCAGTTCTTC. This sequence joins TRBV2 and TRBJ2-1, with D possibly being TRBD1 or TRBD2 (6 bases each). CDR1 and CDR2 from the germline V gene are SNHLY and FYNNEI. Trimming removed 3 bases from V and 3 bases from J, with 21 bases in between. This CDR3 is built from 18 residues.

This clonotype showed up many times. The CDR3 DNA reads TGTGCCAGCGGCGCTGGACGAAAAGAGACCCAGTACTTC. Amino acid sequence: CASGAGRKETQYF. The V gene is TRBV6-5, the J gene TRBJ2-5; D ambiguous. Between the trimmed V and J ends, which lost 8 bases and 3 bases, there was a span of 13 bases. The germline V gene has CDR1 MNHEY and CDR2 SVGAGI. The CDR3 covers 13 residues.